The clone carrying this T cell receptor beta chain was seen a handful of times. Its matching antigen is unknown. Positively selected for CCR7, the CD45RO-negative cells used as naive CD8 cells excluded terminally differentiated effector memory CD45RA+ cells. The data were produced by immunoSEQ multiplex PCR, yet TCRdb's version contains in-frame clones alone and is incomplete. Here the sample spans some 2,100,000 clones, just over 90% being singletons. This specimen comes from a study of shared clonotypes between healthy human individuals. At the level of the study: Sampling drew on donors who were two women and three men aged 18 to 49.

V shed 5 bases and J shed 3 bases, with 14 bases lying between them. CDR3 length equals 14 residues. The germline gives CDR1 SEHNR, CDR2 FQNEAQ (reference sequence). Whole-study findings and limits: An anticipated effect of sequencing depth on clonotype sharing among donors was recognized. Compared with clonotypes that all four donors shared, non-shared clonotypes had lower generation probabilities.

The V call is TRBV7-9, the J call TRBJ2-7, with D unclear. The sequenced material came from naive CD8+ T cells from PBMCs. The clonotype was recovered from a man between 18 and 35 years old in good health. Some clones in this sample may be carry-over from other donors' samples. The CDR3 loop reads CASSHQTSHYEQYF. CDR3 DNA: TGTGCCAGCAGCCATCAGACATCACACTACGAGCAGTACTTC.